These 10 T cell receptor beta chains were all obtained from the same sample, sequenced in a study of CD8 T cells in Susac syndrome. RNA was extracted with the RNeasy kit, and a quantity of roughly 0.5 to 1 ug was reverse transcribed using random hexamers. MiXCR, run by TCRdb on the immunoSEQ multiplex PCR reads, gives a single entry per CDR3 protein. This table has some 200,000 distinct CDR3 sequences, roughly 90% appearing once. Sequencing input: CD4+ T cells from PBMCs. The source of these receptors is a human donor with Susac syndrome.

The chain combines TRBV27 with TRBJ1-5, with D possibly TRBD1 on 6 matching bases. Germline CDR1 MNHEY, CDR2 SMNVEV (reference sequence). The V gene lost 6 bases and the J gene lost 4 bases, with 13 bases spanning the gap. There are 14 residues in the CDR3. The CDR3 nucleotides read TGTGCCAGCAGAAGGACAGAGCTAAATCAGCCCCAGCATTTT. This codes for CASRRTELNQPQHF.

This rearrangement joins TRBV7-9 to TRBJ2-5; TRBD2 matches 8 bases. J was trimmed by 7 bases and V by 3 bases; bases with no gene match: 10. This CDR3 has 15 amino acids. Germline V gene lookup returns CDR1 SEHNR and CDR2 FQNEAQ (reference sequence). The CDR3 region is CASSFGTGGRRTQYF. The CDR3 nucleotides read TGTGCCAGCAGCTTTGGGACGGGAGGGCGACGGACCCAGTACTTC. Full variable domain (missing parts from reference TRBV7-9 and TRBJ2-5): DTGVSQNPRHKITKRGQNVTFRCDPISEHNRLYWYRQTLGQGPEFLTYFQNEAQLEKSRLLSDRFSAERPKGSFSTLEIQRTEQGDSAMYLCASSFGTGGRRTQYFGPGTRLLVL.

The rearrangement joins TRBV5-1 to TRBJ1-2, with TRBD1 matching over 10 bases. From germline, CDR1 is SGHRS and CDR2 YFSETQ. Trimming at V came to 4 bases and at J to 13 bases, leaving 10 bases not matched to a gene. CDR3 length equals 13 residues. In DNA, the CDR3 is TGCGCCAGCAGCCCGGGACAGGGGAGTGTTTGCACCTTC. It encodes CASSPGQGSVCTF.

The chain couples TRBV5-1 to TRBJ2-3; 7 bases are a match to TRBD1. The germline V gene encodes CDR1 SGHRS and CDR2 YFSETQ. The CDR3 has 14 amino acids. V lost 4 bases and J lost 2; bases outside the gene matches: 4. The CDR3 loop is CASSNGQATDTQYF. For the CDR3, the DNA is TGCGCCAGCAGCAATGGACAGGCCACAGATACGCAGTATTTT.

The chain is built from TRBV4-1 and TRBJ1-3; a possible D gene is TRBD1 (6 bases). Trimming left V 3 bases short and J 0 bases short, with 15 bases between. Germline-derived CDR1 and CDR2 are MGHRA and YSYEKL. The CDR3 totals 17 residues. The CDR3 DNA reads as TGCGCCAGCAGCCAGCAAAGCGGACAGAACTCTGGAAACACCATATATTTT. It specifies CASSQQSGQNSGNTIYF.

In nucleotides, the CDR3 is TGTGCCAGCAGTAGAACGGGACTAAACTACAATGAGCAGTTCTTC. Protein: CASSRTGLNYNEQFF. The chain couples TRBV28 to TRBJ2-1; TRBD2 matches 7 bases. The germline gives CDR1 MDHEN, CDR2 SYDVKM. This CDR3 is built from 15 residues. The V segment lost 5 bases and the J segment 3 bases; nucleotides outside the gene matches: 7.

The chain links TRBV7-9 to TRBJ1-1, with D tentatively TRBD1 (5 bases). With 1 base removed from V and 2 bases from J, the gap between germline ends came to 11 bases. The V gene's germline CDR1 is SEHNR and CDR2 FQNEAQ (reference sequence). This CDR3 is 15 amino acids long. CDR3 amino acids: CASSLEDNENTEAFF. CDR3 DNA sequence: TGTGCCAGCAGCTTAGAGGACAACGAAAACACTGAAGCTTTCTTT.

The chain carries TRBV2 and TRBJ2-2, with 7 bases lining up with TRBD2. The CDR3 has 16 amino acids. The germline gives CDR1 SNHLY, CDR2 FYNNEI. The ends lost 6 bases at V and 8 bases at J; junction bases unmatched: 15. CDR3 amino acids: CASRRRAGTPIGELFF. The CDR3 coding sequence is TGTGCCAGCAGAAGAAGAGCGGGGACCCCGATAGGGGAGCTGTTTTTT.

The genes are TRBV19 and TRBJ2-7; TRBD1 agrees at 11 bases. The CDR3 runs to 15 residues. The J segment lost 4 bases and the V segment lost 6 bases, leaving 8 bases of the junction unmatched. From germline, CDR1 is LNHDA and CDR2 SQIVND (reference sequence). CDR3 region: CASRNYGQGAYEQYF. CDR3 in DNA: TGTGCCAGTAGAAACTACGGACAGGGGGCTTACGAGCAGTACTTC.

The J gene is TRBJ2-7, the V gene TRBV11-2; TRBD2 matches at 8 bases. The CDR3 spans 15 residues. J gave up 2 bases and V 0 bases, and 3 bases lay outside the gene matches. Germline V CDR1 and CDR2: SGHAT, FQNNGV. This CDR3 is CASSLDRGGPYEQYF. The CDR3 coding sequence is TGTGCCAGCAGCTTAGATCGGGGGGGGCCCTACGAGCAGTACTTC.